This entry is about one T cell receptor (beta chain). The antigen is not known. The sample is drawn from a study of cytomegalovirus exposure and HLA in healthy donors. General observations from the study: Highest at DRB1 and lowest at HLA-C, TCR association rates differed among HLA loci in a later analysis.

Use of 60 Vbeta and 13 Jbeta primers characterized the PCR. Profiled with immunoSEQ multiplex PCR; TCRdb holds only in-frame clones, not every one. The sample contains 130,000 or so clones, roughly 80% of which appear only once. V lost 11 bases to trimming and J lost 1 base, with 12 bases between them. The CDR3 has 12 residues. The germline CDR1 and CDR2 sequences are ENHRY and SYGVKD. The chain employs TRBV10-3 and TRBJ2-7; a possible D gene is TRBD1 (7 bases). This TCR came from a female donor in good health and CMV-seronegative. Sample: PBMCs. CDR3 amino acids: CAVQGGSYEQYF. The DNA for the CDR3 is TGTGCCGTCCAGGGGGGTTCCTACGAGCAGTACTTC.